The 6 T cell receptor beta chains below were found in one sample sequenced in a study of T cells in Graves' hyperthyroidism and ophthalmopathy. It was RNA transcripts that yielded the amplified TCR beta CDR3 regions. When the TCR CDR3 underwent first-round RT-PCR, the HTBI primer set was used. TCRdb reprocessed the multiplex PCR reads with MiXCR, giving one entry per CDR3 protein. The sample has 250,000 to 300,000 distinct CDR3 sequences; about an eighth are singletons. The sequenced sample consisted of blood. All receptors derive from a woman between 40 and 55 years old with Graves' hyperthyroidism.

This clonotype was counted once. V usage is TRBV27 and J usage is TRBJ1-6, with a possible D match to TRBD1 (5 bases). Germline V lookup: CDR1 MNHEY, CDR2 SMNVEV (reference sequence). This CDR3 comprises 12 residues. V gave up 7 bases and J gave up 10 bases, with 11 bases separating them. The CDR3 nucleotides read TGTGCCAGCACCCGAGGGGAGTCACCCCTCCACTTT. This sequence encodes CASTRGESPLHF.

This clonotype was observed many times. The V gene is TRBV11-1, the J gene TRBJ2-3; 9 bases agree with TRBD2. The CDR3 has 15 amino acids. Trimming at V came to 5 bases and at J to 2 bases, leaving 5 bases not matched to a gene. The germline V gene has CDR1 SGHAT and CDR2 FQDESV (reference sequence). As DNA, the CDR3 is TGTGCCAGCAGCCTCGGACTAGCGAACACAGATACGCAGTATTTT. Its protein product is CASSLGLANTDTQYF.

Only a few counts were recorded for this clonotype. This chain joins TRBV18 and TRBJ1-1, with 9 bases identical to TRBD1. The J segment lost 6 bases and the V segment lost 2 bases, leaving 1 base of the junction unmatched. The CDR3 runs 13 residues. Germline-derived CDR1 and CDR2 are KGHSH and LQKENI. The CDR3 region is CASSPRTGAEAFF. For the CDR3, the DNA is TGTGCCAGCTCACCAAGGACAGGGGCTGAAGCTTTCTTT.

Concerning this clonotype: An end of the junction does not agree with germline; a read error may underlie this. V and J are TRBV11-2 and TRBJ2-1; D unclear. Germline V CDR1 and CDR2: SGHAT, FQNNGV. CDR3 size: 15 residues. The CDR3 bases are TGTGCCAGCAGCTCGCACCGCCGCTCCTACGATGAGCAGTCCTTC. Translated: CASSSHRRSYDEQSF. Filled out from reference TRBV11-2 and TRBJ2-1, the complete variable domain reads EAGVAQSPRYKIIEKRQSVAFWCNPISGHATLYWYQQILGQGPKLLIQFQNNGVVDDSQLPKDRFSAERLKGVDSTLKIQPAKLEDSAVYLCASSSHRRSYDEQSFGPGTRLTVL.

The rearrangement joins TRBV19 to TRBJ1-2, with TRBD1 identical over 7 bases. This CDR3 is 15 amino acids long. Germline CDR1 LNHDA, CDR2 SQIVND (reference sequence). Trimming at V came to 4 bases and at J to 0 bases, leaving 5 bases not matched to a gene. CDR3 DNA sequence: TGTGCCAGTAGTACCCGACAGGGAGCTAACTATGGCTACACCTTC. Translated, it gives CASSTRQGANYGYTF.

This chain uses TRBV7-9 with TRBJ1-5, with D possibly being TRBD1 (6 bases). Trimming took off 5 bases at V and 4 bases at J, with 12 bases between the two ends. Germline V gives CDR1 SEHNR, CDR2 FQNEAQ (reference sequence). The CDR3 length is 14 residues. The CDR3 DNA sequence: TGTGCCAGCAGCAGGGGGGCCGGGAATCAGCCCCAGCATTTT. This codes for CASSRGAGNQPQHF.